This is a list of T cell receptor beta chains from one sample in a study of cytomegalovirus exposure and HLA in healthy donors. The assay was immunoSEQ multiplex PCR, and TCRdb's table has in-frame clones only and misses some. The sample lists roughly 120,000 clones, over 60% occurring once. The specimen sequenced was PBMCs. The receptors were sampled from a woman in her 40s in good health and CMV-seropositive. The CDR3 runs from the conserved cysteine through the conserved F or W. Each record gives: CDR3 protein, CDR3 DNA, clone size, D gene, J gene, V gene. The D gene is left open where the match is weak. For some rows the clone size is stated as once, few or many, or as a class when expanded; others skip it.

cdr3_aa: CASSSTSGSIETQYF
cdr3_nt: TGTGCCAGCAGCTCGACTAGCGGGAGTATCGAGACCCAGTACTTC
clone_size: .
d_call: TRBD2
j_call: TRBJ2-5
v_call: TRBV5-4

cdr3_aa: CASSPGTETDTQYF
cdr3_nt: TGTGCCAGCTCGCCCGGGACAGAAACAGATACGCAGTATTTT
clone_size: .
d_call: TRBD1
j_call: TRBJ2-3
v_call: TRBV2

cdr3_aa: CASPGGTEAFF
cdr3_nt: TGTGCCAGCCCTGGCGGAACTGAAGCTTTCTTT
clone_size: .
d_call: .
j_call: TRBJ1-1
v_call: TRBV28

cdr3_aa: CASSLGRTGVRTGELFF
cdr3_nt: TGTGCCAGCAGCCTCGGGAGGACAGGGGTACGCACCGGGGAGCTGTTTTTT
clone_size: .
d_call: TRBD1
j_call: TRBJ2-2
v_call: TRBV13

cdr3_aa: CASSRLAGERETQYF
cdr3_nt: TGTGCCAGCAGCCGTCTAGCGGGAGAACGAGAGACCCAGTACTTC
clone_size: few
d_call: TRBD2
j_call: TRBJ2-5
v_call: TRBV4-2

cdr3_aa: CASRGGGSFNQPQHF
cdr3_nt: TGTGCCAGCAGGGGGGGAGGCAGTTTTAATCAGCCCCAGCATTTT
clone_size: many
d_call: .
j_call: TRBJ1-5
v_call: TRBV28

cdr3_aa: CASSPSGRRNTGELFF
cdr3_nt: TGTGCCAGCAGTCCTAGCGGGAGGCGCAACACCGGGGAGCTGTTTTTT
clone_size: .
d_call: TRBD2
j_call: TRBJ2-2
v_call: TRBV27

cdr3_aa: CASSGGDRVNTEAFF
cdr3_nt: TGCGCCAGCAGCGGGGGGGACAGGGTGAACACTGAAGCTTTCTTT
clone_size: .
d_call: TRBD1
j_call: TRBJ1-1
v_call: TRBV5-1

cdr3_aa: CASSLGGGSYGYTF
cdr3_nt: TGTGCCAGCAGTTTAGGGGGCGGGAGCTATGGCTACACCTTC
clone_size: .
d_call: .
j_call: TRBJ1-2
v_call: TRBV28

cdr3_aa: CASRLTGSENEQFF
cdr3_nt: TGCGCCAGCAGACTGACAGGGTCGGAAAATGAGCAGTTCTTC
clone_size: .
d_call: TRBD1
j_call: TRBJ2-1
v_call: TRBV5-1

cdr3_aa: CASSHGTGEYEQYF
cdr3_nt: TGTGCCAGCAGCCACGGGACAGGGGAATACGAGCAGTACTTC
clone_size: few
d_call: TRBD1
j_call: TRBJ2-7
v_call: TRBV4-2

cdr3_aa: CASSLPAGGPQDTQYF
cdr3_nt: TGTGCCAGCAGCTTACCAGCGGGAGGGCCCCAAGATACGCAGTATTTT
clone_size: .
d_call: TRBD2
j_call: TRBJ2-3
v_call: TRBV11-2

cdr3_aa: CASSPGLTNTGELFF
cdr3_nt: TGTGCCAGCAGCCCAGGACTTACGAACACCGGGGAGCTGTTTTTT
clone_size: once
d_call: .
j_call: TRBJ2-2
v_call: TRBV7-2

cdr3_aa: CASKGGLELYEQYF
cdr3_nt: TGTGCCAGCAAGGGAGGACTCGAATTATACGAGCAGTACTTC
clone_size: .
d_call: .
j_call: TRBJ2-7
v_call: TRBV28

cdr3_aa: CAIRIGEGHGYTF
cdr3_nt: TGTGCCATCAGGATAGGGGAGGGACATGGCTACACCTTC
clone_size: .
d_call: .
j_call: TRBJ1-2
v_call: TRBV10-3

cdr3_aa: CASGDRTEFSYEQYF
cdr3_nt: TGTGCCAGCGGGGATCGGACAGAGTTCTCCTACGAGCAGTACTTC
clone_size: .
d_call: .
j_call: TRBJ2-7
v_call: TRBV5-6

cdr3_aa: CAWSVIVPETQYF
cdr3_nt: TGTGCCTGGAGTGTAATAGTCCCAGAGACCCAGTACTTC
clone_size: .
d_call: .
j_call: TRBJ2-5
v_call: TRBV30

cdr3_aa: CASSFGDRGTGELFF
cdr3_nt: TGTGCCAGCAGTTTCGGGGACAGGGGCACCGGGGAGCTGTTTTTT
clone_size: .
d_call: TRBD1
j_call: TRBJ2-2
v_call: TRBV28

cdr3_aa: CASRTGGYEQYF
cdr3_nt: TGTGCCAGCAGAACCGGGGGCTACGAGCAGTACTTC
clone_size: once
d_call: .
j_call: TRBJ2-7
v_call: TRBV27

cdr3_aa: CASSFQAGPGEQYF
cdr3_nt: TGTGCCAGCAGCTTTCAGGCAGGGCCAGGGGAGCAGTACTTC
clone_size: few
d_call: .
j_call: TRBJ2-7
v_call: TRBV11-2

cdr3_aa: CASGLERTGELFF
cdr3_nt: TGTGCTAGTGGTTTGGAGCGCACCGGGGAGCTGTTTTTT
clone_size: .
d_call: .
j_call: TRBJ2-2
v_call: TRBV12-5

cdr3_aa: CASPHLRREEGTDTQYF
cdr3_nt: TGTGCCAGCCCCCACCTAAGGCGGGAGGAGGGCACAGATACGCAGTATTTT
clone_size: .
d_call: TRBD2
j_call: TRBJ2-3
v_call: TRBV9

cdr3_aa: CASSMGQGLNQPQHF
cdr3_nt: TGTGCCAGTAGTATGGGACAGGGACTGAATCAGCCCCAGCATTTT
clone_size: .
d_call: TRBD1
j_call: TRBJ1-5
v_call: TRBV19

cdr3_aa: CASQKRQGAVEQYF
cdr3_nt: TGTGCCAGCCAAAAGAGACAGGGGGCGGTCGAGCAGTACTTC
clone_size: .
d_call: TRBD1
j_call: TRBJ2-7
v_call: TRBV27

cdr3_aa: CSGQGDYEQYF
cdr3_nt: TGCAGTGGGCAGGGCGACTACGAGCAGTACTTC
clone_size: .
d_call: .
j_call: TRBJ2-7
v_call: TRBV20-1

cdr3_aa: CASSFTKDSYEQYF
cdr3_nt: TGTGCCAGCAGCTTTACCAAGGACAGCTACGAGCAGTACTTC
clone_size: once
d_call: .
j_call: TRBJ2-7
v_call: TRBV11-2

cdr3_aa: CAWSSVSGRPRYEQYF
cdr3_nt: TGTGCCTGGAGTTCCGTTAGCGGGAGGCCTCGCTACGAGCAGTACTTC
clone_size: .
d_call: TRBD2
j_call: TRBJ2-7
v_call: TRBV30

cdr3_aa: CASRRPGLAGHNEQFF
cdr3_nt: TGTGCCAGCAGACGACCGGGACTAGCGGGACACAATGAGCAGTTCTTC
clone_size: .
d_call: TRBD2
j_call: TRBJ2-1
v_call: TRBV28

cdr3_aa: CASSSGQGGETQYF
cdr3_nt: TGTGCCAGCAGCTCAGGACAGGGGGGGGAGACCCAGTACTTC
clone_size: .
d_call: TRBD1
j_call: TRBJ2-5
v_call: TRBV11-2

cdr3_aa: CASSLELQGRGGYTF
cdr3_nt: TGTGCCAGCAGCTTAGAGCTACAGGGGAGAGGGGGCTACACCTTC
clone_size: .
d_call: TRBD1
j_call: TRBJ1-2
v_call: TRBV11-2

cdr3_aa: CASSLEGYEQYF
cdr3_nt: TGTGCCAGCAGTTTGGAGGGCTACGAGCAGTACTTC
clone_size: once
d_call: .
j_call: TRBJ2-7
v_call: TRBV6-5

cdr3_aa: CASSLGTFYQPQHF
cdr3_nt: TGTGCCAGCAGCTTAGGGACATTCTATCAGCCCCAGCATTTT
clone_size: many
d_call: .
j_call: TRBJ1-5
v_call: TRBV5-8

cdr3_aa: CASSLGQGTNGYTF
cdr3_nt: TGTGCCAGCAGTTTGGGACAGGGGACAAATGGCTACACCTTC
clone_size: .
d_call: TRBD1
j_call: TRBJ1-2
v_call: TRBV27

cdr3_aa: CASRRGRNTGELFF
cdr3_nt: TGTGCCAGCCGGCGGGGCAGGAACACCGGGGAGCTGTTTTTT
clone_size: .
d_call: .
j_call: TRBJ2-2
v_call: TRBV2

cdr3_aa: CATSRQGVGQPQHF
cdr3_nt: TGTGCCACCAGCAGACAGGGTGTAGGTCAGCCCCAGCATTTT
clone_size: .
d_call: .
j_call: TRBJ1-5
v_call: TRBV15

cdr3_aa: CASSLGRPGQGGYTF
cdr3_nt: TGTGCCAGCAGCTTAGGTCGCCCGGGACAGGGTGGCTACACCTTC
clone_size: few
d_call: TRBD1
j_call: TRBJ1-2
v_call: TRBV7-3

cdr3_aa: CASSSGQGIEQYF
cdr3_nt: TGTGCCAGCAGCTCGGGACAGGGGATTGAGCAGTACTTC
clone_size: .
d_call: TRBD1
j_call: TRBJ2-5
v_call: TRBV6-6

cdr3_aa: CSVYGSPSGSSDTQYF
cdr3_nt: TGCAGCGTTTATGGATCCCCCAGCGGGAGTTCAGATACGCAGTATTTT
clone_size: .
d_call: TRBD2
j_call: TRBJ2-3
v_call: TRBV29-1

cdr3_aa: CASSYRGSDEKLFF
cdr3_nt: TGTGCCAGCAGTTACAGGGGAAGCGATGAAAAACTGTTTTTT
clone_size: .
d_call: .
j_call: TRBJ1-4
v_call: TRBV6-5

cdr3_aa: CASSSGTGVPANYGYTF
cdr3_nt: TGCGCCAGCAGCTCCGGGACAGGGGTACCCGCTAACTATGGCTACACCTTC
clone_size: .
d_call: TRBD1
j_call: TRBJ1-2
v_call: TRBV5-1

cdr3_aa: CASSYPDTYEQYF
cdr3_nt: TGTGCCAGCAGTTACCCGGACACCTACGAGCAGTACTTC
clone_size: .
d_call: .
j_call: TRBJ2-7
v_call: TRBV6-6

cdr3_aa: CASTSGRAGTYEQYF
cdr3_nt: TGTGCCAGCACTAGCGGGAGGGCCGGGACTTACGAGCAGTACTTC
clone_size: .
d_call: TRBD2
j_call: TRBJ2-7
v_call: TRBV5-4

cdr3_aa: CASSSGTGVEAFF
cdr3_nt: TGTGCCAGCAGCTCCGGGACAGGGGTTGAAGCTTTCTTT
clone_size: .
d_call: TRBD1
j_call: TRBJ1-1
v_call: TRBV5-6

cdr3_aa: CASSSSRQAFF
cdr3_nt: TGTGCCAGCAGCTCCTCCCGACAGGCTTTCTTT
clone_size: .
d_call: .
j_call: TRBJ1-1
v_call: TRBV11-2

cdr3_aa: CASSQFRTGNGGAFF
cdr3_nt: TGTGCCAGCAGCCAATTCAGGACAGGGAACGGCGGGGCTTTCTTT
clone_size: .
d_call: TRBD1
j_call: TRBJ1-1
v_call: TRBV16

cdr3_aa: CSAFRGSRGTEAFF
cdr3_nt: TGCAGCGCTTTCCGAGGGTCTCGGGGCACTGAAGCTTTCTTT
clone_size: .
d_call: .
j_call: TRBJ1-1
v_call: TRBV29-1

cdr3_aa: CASSSTSSSIYEQYF
cdr3_nt: TGTGCCAGCAGCTCGACTAGCTCCTCCATCTACGAGCAGTACTTC
clone_size: .
d_call: TRBD2
j_call: TRBJ2-7
v_call: TRBV7-8

cdr3_aa: CASSPGGLAHEQYF
cdr3_nt: TGTGCCAGCAGTCCGGGGGGCCTAGCCCACGAGCAGTACTTC
clone_size: once
d_call: .
j_call: TRBJ2-7
v_call: TRBV28

cdr3_aa: CASIPGQVYNEQFF
cdr3_nt: TGTGCCAGTATACCGGGACAGGTATACAATGAGCAGTTCTTC
clone_size: .
d_call: TRBD1
j_call: TRBJ2-1
v_call: TRBV2

cdr3_aa: CASREGGWITDTQYF
cdr3_nt: TGTGCCAGCCGGGAGGGGGGTTGGATCACAGATACGCAGTATTTT
clone_size: .
d_call: TRBD2
j_call: TRBJ2-3
v_call: TRBV6-5

cdr3_aa: CASTVAGAYNEQFF
cdr3_nt: TGTGCCAGCACTGTAGCGGGAGCCTACAATGAGCAGTTCTTC
clone_size: .
d_call: TRBD2
j_call: TRBJ2-1
v_call: TRBV6-1

cdr3_aa: CASRQGATGGFNEQFF
cdr3_nt: TGCGCCAGCAGACAGGGGGCCACGGGAGGGTTCAATGAGCAGTTCTTC
clone_size: .
d_call: .
j_call: TRBJ2-1
v_call: TRBV5-1

cdr3_aa: CASSSPPGTERDNEQFF
cdr3_nt: TGTGCCAGCAGCTCACCTCCCGGGACAGAAAGGGACAATGAGCAGTTCTTC
clone_size: once
d_call: TRBD1
j_call: TRBJ2-1
v_call: TRBV7-9

cdr3_aa: CASRGQDFSNQPQHF
cdr3_nt: TGTGCCAGCAGGGGCCAGGACTTTAGCAATCAGCCCCAGCATTTT
clone_size: .
d_call: .
j_call: TRBJ1-5
v_call: TRBV6-1

cdr3_aa: CASSIDRAAGGTNEQFF
cdr3_nt: TGTGCCAGTAGTATAGATCGGGCGGCGGGGGGGACCAATGAGCAGTTCTTC
clone_size: .
d_call: TRBD2
j_call: TRBJ2-1
v_call: TRBV19

cdr3_aa: CASSLVDWTYEQYF
cdr3_nt: TGTGCCAGCAGCTTAGTGGACTGGACCTACGAGCAGTACTTC
clone_size: once
d_call: .
j_call: TRBJ2-7
v_call: TRBV11-2

cdr3_aa: CASSPTSSGGYNEQFF
cdr3_nt: TGCGCCAGCAGCCCGACCTCGAGCGGGGGTTACAATGAGCAGTTCTTC
clone_size: few
d_call: TRBD2
j_call: TRBJ2-1
v_call: TRBV5-1